This section outlines one T cell receptor beta chain sequence together with its context. The data belong to a study of PD-1 blockade in classical Hodgkin lymphoma. This CDR3 region has 15 residues. The V end was cut by 0 bases, the J end by 7 bases, with 13 bases between. CDR1 and CDR2 (germline): LNHNV, YYDKDF (reference sequence). No patient escaped relapse after autologous stem cell transplantation, and brentuximab vedotin exposure varied. TCRdb's copy holds only in-frame clones and misses some; the assay was immunoSEQ multiplex PCR. Among 89,000 or so clones, 85% to 95% were seen once, and the ten largest hold approximately 2.5%.

The chain joins TRBV15 to TRBJ1-5; D remains unclear. Sequencing used peripheral blood mononuclear cells (PBMCs), obtained before the second cycle of nivolumab. This TCR was recovered from a human donor with classical Hodgkin lymphoma. The CDR3 coding sequence is TGTGCCACCAGCAGAGATCTAGGAGGTGGGCAGCCCCAGCATTTT. The encoded protein is CATSRDLGGGQPQHF.